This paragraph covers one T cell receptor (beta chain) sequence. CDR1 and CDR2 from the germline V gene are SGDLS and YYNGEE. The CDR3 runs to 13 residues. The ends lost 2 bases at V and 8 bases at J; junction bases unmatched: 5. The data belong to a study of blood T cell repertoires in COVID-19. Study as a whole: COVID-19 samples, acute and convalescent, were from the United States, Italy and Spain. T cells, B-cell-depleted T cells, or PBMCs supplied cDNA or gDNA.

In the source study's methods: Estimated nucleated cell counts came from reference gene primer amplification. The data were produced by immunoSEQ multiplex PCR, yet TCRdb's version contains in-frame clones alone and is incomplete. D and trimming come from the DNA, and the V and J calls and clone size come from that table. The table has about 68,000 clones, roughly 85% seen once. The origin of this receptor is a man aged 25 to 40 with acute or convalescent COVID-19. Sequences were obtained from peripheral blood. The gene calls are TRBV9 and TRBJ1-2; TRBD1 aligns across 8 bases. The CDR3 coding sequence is TGTGCCAGCAGCGTCGGACAGGGATGGGGCTACACCTTC. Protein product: CASSVGQGWGYTF. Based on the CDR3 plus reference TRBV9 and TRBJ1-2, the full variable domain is DSGVTQTPKHLITATGQRVTLRCSPRSGDLSVYWYQQSLDQGLQFLIQYYNGEERAKGNILERFSAQQFPDLHSELNLSSLELGDSALYFCASSVGQGWGYTFGSGTRLTVV.